This note documents a single T cell receptor (beta chain) sequence. This record belongs to a study of metastatic and nonmetastatic thyroid tumors. Study-level background: Repertoires from blood and tumor or nodule tissue of malignant and benign thyroid patients were compared.

How the authors handled the data: What underpinned the distant-metastasis classifier for papillary thyroid cancer was the set of CDR3 differences across clinicopathological groups. TCRdb re-clonotyped the PCR reads through MiXCR. The authors' filters were not applied to this entry. The data show around 20,000 clones, 25% to 35% seen once. Germline CDR1 and CDR2: SGHRS and YFSETQ. V lost 3 bases and J lost 0; bases outside the gene matches: 7. This CDR3 has 16 amino acids. Before thyroid surgery, none of the patients had received any treatment. The V call is TRBV5-1, the J call TRBJ2-7; 9 bases match TRBD1. The specimen sequenced was tumor tissue. The TCR originated in a female donor with papillary thyroid cancer or a benign thyroid nodule (not recorded which). Some clones in this sample may be carry-over from other donors' samples. The CDR3 spells CASSSTGGLSSYEQYF. The CDR3 DNA reads TGCGCCAGCAGCTCGACAGGGGGTCTGAGCTCCTACGAGCAGTACTTC.